This is a list of T cell receptor beta chains from one sample in a study of T cell repertoires in cytomegalovirus infection. TCRdb reanalysed the reads using MiXCR and keeps one entry per CDR3 protein. There are about 130,000 distinct CDR3 sequences in the sample; approximately 8.8% occur only once, and 10% lies in the top ten. The sequenced material came from PBMCs. These receptor sequences come from a human donor in good health (CMV status not recorded). Some clones in this sample may be carry-over from other donors' samples. Each CDR3 is given with its conserved first and last residue. Fields, in order: V gene, J gene, clone size, CDR3 protein. Where a row states a size, it is once, few, many or the class of an expanded clone; other rows omit it.

TRBV12-3/TRBV12-4	TRBJ1-1	many	CASSFSRGGLNTEAFF
TRBV25-1	TRBJ2-4	many	CASSEGGGTKNIQYF
TRBV6-5	TRBJ2-7	NA	CASCAGQFYEQYF
TRBV19	TRBJ1-2	many	CASDQQGGNYGYTF
TRBV20-1	TRBJ2-1	NA	CSADRDPRVNEQFF
TRBV5-4	TRBJ1-4	few	CASSRRQAATNEKLFF
TRBV7-9	TRBJ2-7	many	CASSGGGYEQYF
TRBV2	TRBJ1-2	NA	CASSEERVDGYTF
TRBV14	TRBJ1-5	few	CASSQAIGQPQHF
TRBV9	TRBJ1-1	few	CASSSSGTGTEAFF
TRBV20-1	TRBJ2-4	many	CSARGMAKNIQYF
TRBV20-1	TRBJ1-1	few	CSAMGNRDRGRTEAFF
TRBV20-1	TRBJ1-5	NA	CSARDLTGVGYSNQPQHF
TRBV20-1	TRBJ1-5	many	CSARRWQGQGSNQPQHF
TRBV7-6	TRBJ2-3	many	CASSLAPTNTDTQYF
TRBV12-3/TRBV12-4	TRBJ2-7	NA	CASTPTGRTDEQYF
TRBV12-3/TRBV12-4	TRBJ1-5	many	CASMDRGQQPQHF
TRBV7-8	TRBJ1-4	many	CASSTLQGANEKLFF
TRBV11-1	TRBJ2-2	many	CASSLVSGTGELFF
TRBV20-1	TRBJ2-7	NA	CSARGGGDEQYF
TRBV19	TRBJ2-2	NA	CASSMSQLNTGELFF
TRBV10-3	TRBJ1-1	many	CAISVGDRYTEAFF
TRBV2	TRBJ2-7	many	CASSVDSAAHAYEQYF
TRBV28	TRBJ2-7	few	CASSLAQFRYEQYF
TRBV7-8	TRBJ2-3	medium-sized	CASSLSQSTDTQYF
TRBV4-1	TRBJ2-3	many	CASSQDYRDHGSHTQYF
TRBV20-1	TRBJ2-5	NA	CSANPPPASQYF
TRBV5-4	TRBJ1-1	many	CASSSDSTEAFF
TRBV29-1	TRBJ1-4	many	CSVEVPGQGKEKLFF
TRBV11-2	TRBJ1-1	many	CASSLEPDSFLEAFF
TRBV9	TRBJ2-5	NA	CASSVGLAETQYF
TRBV5-1	TRBJ1-2	few	CASSLNSNRDGYTF
TRBV14	TRBJ2-3	many	CASSQDFGYAGTDTQYF
TRBV20-1	TRBJ1-5	many	CSAKRPGVSNQPQHF
TRBV14	TRBJ1-2	many	CASSQVPGQGQGYTF
TRBV2	TRBJ2-7	NA	CATTASYEQYF
TRBV7-6	TRBJ1-1	many	CASSAQAVGAEAFF
TRBV7-2	TRBJ1-3	many	CASSLDGGSGNTIYF
TRBV28	TRBJ1-5	many	CASRPSGEGNQPQHF
TRBV12-3/TRBV12-4	TRBJ1-4	once	CASRSRTSNEKLFF
TRBV2	TRBJ1-6	few	CASTGTSSYNSPLHF
TRBV18	TRBJ2-1	few	CASSPPALPSGQFF
TRBV5-1	TRBJ1-5	many	CASSLKPLTESNQPQHF
TRBV7-2	TRBJ2-1	NA	CASSLGVGPYNEQFF
TRBV11-2	TRBJ2-5	many	CASSSGQGDETQYF
TRBV6-5	TRBJ2-5	many	CASSYSAGQGQETQYF
TRBV7-2	TRBJ1-2	many	CASSISGGAGYTF
TRBV6-5	TRBJ1-1	many	CASSRAGAEAFF
TRBV6-1	TRBJ2-1	many	CASSPGRINEQFF
TRBV4-1	TRBJ1-5	few	CANSQEGTGFNQPQHF
TRBV20-1	TRBJ1-2	NA	CSAGDVGLYGYTF
TRBV5-1	TRBJ1-3	NA	CASSLTGLPSGNTIYF
TRBV7-2	TRBJ1-4	many	CASSQLQSLGKLFF
TRBV12-3/TRBV12-4	TRBJ2-7	many	CASRKTGGSYEQYF
TRBV6-5	TRBJ2-1	many	CASSLAGPSYNEQFF
TRBV3-1	TRBJ2-7	few	CASSQDRDTPGQYF
TRBV9	TRBJ1-6	many	CASSVDGENSPLHF
TRBV28	TRBJ1-2	few	CASSLGWEEMDYGYTF
TRBV29-1	TRBJ1-2	NA	CSVDAGIYGYTF